These T cell receptor beta chains were read from a single sample in a study of OX40 agonist ivuxolimab in advanced cancers. Profiled with immunoSEQ multiplex PCR; TCRdb holds only in-frame clones, not every one. Of 70,000 or so clones in the sample, around four fifths were seen once. The input for sequencing was CD4+ or CD8+ T cells sorted from blood, taken in a trial of the OX40 agonist ivuxolimab. The receptors were sampled from an adult with an advanced solid tumor such as melanoma, head and neck, liver or kidney cancer. Each CDR3 is given with its conserved first and last residue.

>TRBV10-3|TRBJ2-1
CAIRETGTGGYNEQFF
>TRBV29-1|TRBJ2-7
CSAWTGESSYEQYF
>TRBV4-3|TRBJ2-3
CASSRTGGGGDTQYF
>TRBV7-9|TRBJ1-1
CASSADLSPAYSTEAFF
>TRBV19|TRBJ1-5
CASSMMLNQPQHF
>TRBV2|TRBJ1-5
CASRPGARSNQPQHF
>TRBV5-1|TRBJ2-3
CASSLVTGSTDTQYF
>TRBV9|TRBJ2-6
CASSVSGANVLTF
>TRBV6-1|TRBJ1-4
CASSTDRLNEKLFF
>TRBV7-9|TRBJ1-2
CASSSPDSYGYTF
>TRBV28|TRBJ2-2
CASRGAWNTGELFF
>TRBV5-6|TRBJ2-2
CASSAWDGFREPTGELFF
>TRBV28|TRBJ2-5
CATERRGPETQYF
>TRBV7-9|TRBJ2-7
CASSSPGLLTYEQYF
>TRBV29-1|TRBJ1-5
CSVENSPNQPQHF
>TRBV2|TRBJ1-5
CASSDRSGAVNQPQHF
>TRBV5-1|TRBJ1-1
CASSPGQEGTEAFF
>TRBV11-3|TRBJ1-6
CASSRGGNYSPLHF
>TRBV7-2|TRBJ2-5
CASSLTGLGGSETQYF
>TRBV11-2|TRBJ2-1
CASSFRDSILGEQFF
>TRBV9|TRBJ2-6
CASSSQSAGAGANVLTF
>TRBV7-9|TRBJ1-1
CASSLESVASAEAFF
>TRBV4-3|TRBJ1-6
CASSQGGAGSYNSPLHF
>TRBV7-3|TRBJ2-1
CASSITRDNEQFF
>TRBV4-3|-
CASSPTQGVGYEQYF
>TRBV7-8|TRBJ2-1
CASSYRTSGAQRPSSYNEQFF
>TRBV7-2|TRBJ1-6
CASSLRGSSYNSPLHF
>TRBV7-4|TRBJ1-5
CASSAVGLGPGVQPQHF
>TRBV1|TRBJ2-1
CTSSQDPRGWRGFLFYEQFF
>TRBV28|TRBJ1-4
CASRGTGKNEKLFF
>TRBV10-1|TRBJ1-2
CASSGTGRAKGYTF
>TRBV7-9|TRBJ1-5
CASSLAGTGSIGDQPQHF
>TRBV7-2|TRBJ2-7
CASSLVLYEQYF
>TRBV7-9|TRBJ1-1
CASSSNRQGGRAFF
>TRBV25-1|TRBJ1-4
CASQALRGEKLFF
>TRBV7-2|TRBJ2-1
CASSPKVLNEQFF
>TRBV11-2|TRBJ2-5
CASSSWTGGETQYF
>TRBV30|TRBJ2-3
CAWGLGRVSGTDTQYF
>TRBV5-1|TRBJ2-3
CASSLASVVTDTQYF
>TRBV5-5|TRBJ1-2
CASSSFTGGIGHGYTF
>TRBV28|TRBJ2-3
CASSSIALTSGSTDTQYF
>TRBV5-1|TRBJ1-4
CASRQGGSNEKLFF
>TRBV28|TRBJ1-3
CASSRIMGTVGNTIYF
>TRBV18|TRBJ1-5
CASSPDSNQPQHF
>TRBV6-4|TRBJ1-1
CTRDKRDTEAFF
>TRBV29-1|TRBJ1-5
CSVVTGNGQPQHF
>TRBV28|TRBJ1-4
CASSLGEKLFF
>TRBV5-4|TRBJ2-5
CASSVLLGPLQETQYF
>TRBV4-2|TRBJ2-1
CASSPRLAGGSRNEQFF
>TRBV28|TRBJ1-1
CASSFSFVLRRGATNTEAFF
>TRBV11-2|TRBJ2-1
CASSLYSGGRDEQFF
>TRBV15|TRBJ2-5
CATSYRGELETQYF
>TRBV12-5|TRBJ1-1
CASQISMNTEAFF
>TRBV11-2|TRBJ2-3
CASSLDSTDTQYF
>TRBV7-2|TRBJ2-5
CASSQDTYEETQYF
>TRBV7-2|TRBJ2-5
CASSYPRETQYF
>TRBV7-9|TRBJ2-5
CASSINTGGTQYF
>TRBV11-2|TRBJ1-6
CASSLIDRGTLNSPLHF
>TRBV11-2|TRBJ2-5
CASSLRQEETQYF
>TRBV27|TRBJ1-2
CASSLEFPDRYGYTF